The present T cell receptor beta chain was sequenced within a study of blood T cell repertoires in COVID-19. On the study more broadly: Sources were T cells, B-cell-depleted T cells, or PBMCs; the material itself was cDNA or gDNA.

J was trimmed by 1 base and V by 6 bases; bases with no gene match: 8. The CDR3 loop spans 15 amino acids. The germline gives CDR1 SGHRS, CDR2 YFSETQ. Participants were aged about 18 to 90 years from some 24 US areas. Cohorts were based on clinical histories the participants reported. This clone was counted once. As handled by the study authors: Reference gene primer amplification gave estimated nucleated cell counts. Assay: immunoSEQ multiplex PCR; the TCRdb copy retains only in-frame clones and omits some. The V and J calls and the clone size are those of that table, but D and trimming were determined from the DNA. The sample gives about 200,000 clones, over 85% of which show up once; 3.5% to 4% is in the top ten.

This chain uses TRBV5-1 with TRBJ2-7; 9 positions agree with TRBD2. The clonotype originates from a woman in her 30s with acute COVID-19. Sequenced sample: PBMCs or T cells enriched from blood (not recorded which). CDR3 bases: TGCGCCAGCACTAGCGGGAATCAAATATCCTACGAGCAGTACTTC. Its protein is CASTSGNQISYEQYF.